The next 23 T cell receptor beta chains were all read from a single sample in a study of T cell responses to AZD1222 COVID-19 vaccine. The repertoire was sequenced with immunoSEQ multiplex PCR; TCRdb's copy has only in-frame clones and lacks some. This repertoire shows over 100,000 clones, around 90% found once; its top ten account for approximately 8.4%. The sample was peripheral blood, taken on day 0 of AZD1222 vaccination. The receptor set was obtained from an adult in good health.

The rearrangement joins TRBV30 to TRBJ1-3, with D tentatively TRBD1 (5 bases). This CDR3 has 17 amino acids. From germline, CDR1 is GTSNPN and CDR2 SVGIG (reference sequence). The V end lost 1 base, the J end lost 0 bases, and 16 bases lay between the germline ends. CDR3 in DNA: TGTGCCTGGAGTGCCCTCCTGACAGTCCACTCTGGAAACACCATATATTTT. It translates to CAWSALLTVHSGNTIYF. The complete variable domain, with remaining parts taken from reference TRBV30 and TRBJ1-3, reads SQTIHQWPATLVQPVGSPLSLECTVEGTSNPNLYWYRQAAGRGLQLLFYSVGIGQISSEVPQNLSASRPQDRQFILSSKKLLLSDSGFYLCAWSALLTVHSGNTIYFGEGSWLTVV.

J is TRBJ1-5 and V is TRBV18; the match to TRBD1 covers 8 bases. CDR1 KGHSH and CDR2 LQKENI come from the germline V gene. The ends lost 3 bases at V and 6 bases at J; junction bases unmatched: 16. The CDR3 is 18 residues long. The CDR3 DNA reads as TGTGCCAGCTCACCGGTGAATCTACGGACAGGGTGGTTTCAGCCCCAGCATTTT. Amino acid sequence: CASSPVNLRTGWFQPQHF.

V usage is TRBV27 and J usage is TRBJ1-1; a possible D gene is TRBD1 (5 bases). V lost 5 bases to trimming and J lost 5 bases, with 21 bases between them. Germline CDR1 and CDR2: MNHEY and SMNVEV (reference sequence). This CDR3 is built from 16 residues. The CDR3 is CASSAEIDSLLTEAFF. The CDR3, as DNA: TGTGCCAGCAGTGCTGAGATAGACAGCCTCCTGACTGAAGCTTTCTTT.

The chain uses TRBV2 and TRBJ1-1; D may be TRBD1 (5 bases). The CDR3 spans 13 residues. CDR1 is SNHLY and CDR2 is FYNNEI in the germline V gene. V shed 6 bases and J shed 2 bases, with 10 bases lying between them. The CDR3 bases are TGTGCCAGCAGCACGACAGTAAACACTGAAGCTTTCTTT. Amino acid sequence: CASSTTVNTEAFF.

The CDR3 sequence: CASSSEPGMNSPLHF. CDR3 coding DNA: TGCGCCAGCAGCTCCGAGCCAGGGATGAATTCACCCCTCCACTTT. This sequence joins TRBV5-1 and TRBJ1-6, with D possibly TRBD1 on 5 matching bases. The CDR3 is 15 residues long. Between the trimmed V and J ends, which lost 3 bases and 7 bases, there was a span of 14 bases. Germline CDR1 SGHRS, CDR2 YFSETQ. The whole variable domain, filled in from reference TRBV5-1 and TRBJ1-6, reads KAGVTQTPRYLIKTRGQQVTLSCSPISGHRSVSWYQQTPGQGLQFLFEYFSETQRNKGNFPGRFSGRQFSNSRSEMNVSTLELGDSALYLCASSSEPGMNSPLHFGNGTRLTVT.

The chain joins TRBV6-4 to TRBJ1-2; the match to TRBD1 covers 8 bases. V lost 0 bases to trimming and J lost 7 bases; unmatched junction nucleotides: 10. The V gene's germline CDR1 is MRHNA and CDR2 SNTAGT. The CDR3 is made up of 16 amino acids. CDR3 sequence: CASSDSSQPGGIGYTF. The CDR3 bases are TGTGCCAGCAGTGACTCGAGTCAGCCAGGGGGCATTGGCTACACCTTC.

The V gene is TRBV6-5, the J gene TRBJ2-3; D remains ambiguous. The CDR3 has 13 amino acids. Trimming left V 6 bases short and J 2 bases short, with 9 bases between. Germline-derived CDR1 and CDR2 are MNHEY and SVGAGI. The CDR3, as DNA: TGTGCCAGCAGACTTTCCTACACAGATACGCAGTATTTT. It codes for CASRLSYTDTQYF.

The chain links TRBV2 to TRBJ1-2; D gene ambiguous. Germline values: CDR1 SNHLY, CDR2 FYNNEI. Trimming stripped 5 bases from V and 1 base from J, with 11 bases between. This CDR3 spans 14 amino acids. DNA of the CDR3: TGTGCCAGCAGTCTTAAGGATTTTAACTATGGCTACACCTTC. It is translated as CASSLKDFNYGYTF. Full variable domain (remainder filled in from reference TRBV2 and TRBJ1-2): EPEVTQTPSHQVTQMGQEVILRCVPISNHLYFYWYRQILGQKVEFLVSFYNNEISEKSEIFDDQFSVERPDGSNFTLKIRSTKLEDSAMYFCASSLKDFNYGYTFGSGTRLTVV.

The V and J genes are TRBV3-1 (or the pseudogene TRBV3-2) and TRBJ2-5; D gene unclear. Trimming pared 1 base from V and 2 bases from J, leaving 8 bases between. The germline V gene has CDR1 LGHDT and CDR2 YNNKEL (reference sequence). The length of the CDR3 is 14 residues. The CDR3 protein is CASSQALEQETQYF. For the CDR3, the DNA is TGTGCCAGCAGCCAAGCTCTAGAACAAGAGACCCAGTACTTC.

The J gene is TRBJ1-1, the V gene TRBV9; 9 nucleotides line up with TRBD1. Germline V gives CDR1 SGDLS, CDR2 YYNGEE. The CDR3 covers 16 residues. J gave up 5 bases and V 0 bases, and 8 bases lay outside the gene matches. CDR3 DNA sequence: TGTGCCAGCAGCGTAGGGGGACAGGGAATGGGGACTGAAGCTTTCTTT. Translated: CASSVGGQGMGTEAFF.

This rearrangement joins TRBV24-1 to TRBJ2-7; the match to TRBD1 covers 7 bases. The germline V gene encodes CDR1 KGHDR and CDR2 SFDVKD. The J segment lost 3 bases and the V segment lost 4 bases, leaving 8 bases of the junction unmatched. The CDR3 runs to 15 residues. Here the CDR3 reads CATSDPGQQDYEQYF. CDR3 sequence (DNA): TGTGCCACCAGTGACCCGGGACAGCAAGACTACGAGCAGTACTTC.

The chain combines TRBV29-1 with TRBJ1-6; a possible D gene is TRBD1 (5 bases). Germline-derived CDR1 and CDR2 are SQVTM and ANQGSEA. The germline V and J ends were trimmed by 6 bases and 8 bases, with 14 bases remaining between them. The CDR3 length is 13 residues. For the CDR3, the DNA is TGCAGCGTCGGGGGAACAAGGGATTCACCCCTCCACTTT. It specifies CSVGGTRDSPLHF.

The CDR3 nucleotides read TGCGCCAGCAGCTTGGGAGGTACCTCCTACGAGCAGTACTTC. Protein sequence: CASSLGGTSYEQYF. J is TRBJ2-7 and V is TRBV5-1; D unclear. There are 14 residues in the CDR3. The germline CDR1 and CDR2 sequences are SGHRS and YFSETQ. V was pared by 0 bases and J by 0 bases, with 7 bases between.

Only one count was recorded for this clone. The chain links TRBV30 to TRBJ1-4, with 9 positions matching TRBD1. CDR1 GTSNPN and CDR2 SVGIG come from the germline V gene (reference sequence). The CDR3 is 13 residues long. Unmatched junction bases numbered 1, after V lost 5 bases and J lost 3 bases. The chain's CDR3 is CAWDRGSNEKLFF. Here the CDR3 DNA reads TGTGCCTGGGACAGGGGGTCTAATGAAAAACTGTTTTTT.

The gene calls are TRBV9 and TRBJ1-3; tentatively, D is TRBD1 (6 bases). The CDR3 has 14 residues. Trimming pared 3 bases from V and 8 bases from J, leaving 15 bases between. Germline assignment: CDR1 SGDLS and CDR2 YYNGEE. The CDR3 DNA reads as TGTGCCAGCAGCGGACAGGTCACCCGGGACACCATATATTTT. Protein: CASSGQVTRDTIYF.

The chain has TRBV2 and TRBJ1-1; 8 bases fit TRBD1. This CDR3 has 15 amino acids. The germline V gene has CDR1 SNHLY and CDR2 FYNNEI. Unmatched junction bases numbered 9, after V lost 4 bases and J lost 5 bases. The CDR3 spells CASSGAGGAGTEAFF. CDR3 in DNA: TGTGCCAGCAGTGGGGCAGGGGGCGCAGGGACTGAAGCTTTCTTT.

The CDR3 loop is CASSSGTSGQSNTGELFF. Written as DNA, the CDR3 is TGTGCCAGCAGCTCGGGGACTAGCGGACAATCGAACACCGGGGAGCTGTTTTTT. The J gene is TRBJ2-2, the V gene TRBV7-3, with TRBD2 matching 11 bases. Per germline, CDR1 SGHTA and CDR2 FQGTGA. V gave up 4 bases and J gave up 0 bases; unmatched junction bases: 7. This CDR3 has 18 residues.

This sequence joins TRBV4-2 and TRBJ1-5, with unresolved D. The CDR3 is 16 residues long. Germline V CDR1 and CDR2: LGHNA, YNFKEQ. The germline V and J ends were trimmed by 3 bases and 0 bases, with 12 bases remaining between them. As DNA, the CDR3 is TGTGCCAGCAGCCAGCGGGTAGGGCATAGCAATCAGCCCCAGCATTTT. Translated, it gives CASSQRVGHSNQPQHF.

This clone occurred once. The rearrangement links TRBV19 to TRBJ1-2; maybe TRBD1 (5 bases). V lost 8 bases, J lost 4 bases, and 23 bases lay in between. Per germline, CDR1 LNHDA and CDR2 SQIVND (reference sequence). This CDR3 has 16 amino acids. CDR3 nucleotide sequence: TGTGCCAGTTCCCCCCGGACATGGGGGATTTTCTATGGCTACACCTTC. Residues: CASSPRTWGIFYGYTF.

V gene TRBV6-5 combines with J gene TRBJ1-5, with no clear D. The CDR3 has 13 residues. V lost 0 bases and J lost 5, with 5 bases in between. Germline assignment: CDR1 MNHEY and CDR2 SVGAGI. CDR3 in DNA: TGTGCCAGCAGTTACTCGAGCGATCAGCCCCAGCATTTT. Translation: CASSYSSDQPQHF.

This clone came up a few times. The chain employs TRBV18 and TRBJ2-7; maybe TRBD2 (6 bases). CDR1 and CDR2 from the germline V gene are KGHSH and LQKENI. The V end lost 1 base, the J end lost 4 bases, and 20 bases lay between the germline ends. The CDR3 length is 17 residues. DNA of the CDR3: TGTGCCAGCTCACCACTCGATAAGCTGGCGGGGTCATACGAGCAGTACTTC. This translates into CASSPLDKLAGSYEQYF. Variable domain in full (rest from reference TRBV18 and TRBJ2-7): NAGVMQNPRHLVRRRGQEARLRCSPMKGHSHVYWYRQLPEEGLKFMVYLQKENIIDESGMPKERFSAEFPKEGPSILRIQQVVRGDSAAYFCASSPLDKLAGSYEQYFGPGTRLTVT.

This chain connects TRBV3-1 (or the pseudogene TRBV3-2) to TRBJ2-5, with 8 bases lining up with TRBD2. Germline V lookup: CDR1 LGHDT, CDR2 YNNKEL (reference sequence). The CDR3 has 15 amino acids. V was pared by 0 bases and J by 5 bases, with 5 bases of the junction left unmatched. The CDR3 protein is CASSQDGRASETQYF. The DNA of the CDR3 is TGTGCCAGCAGCCAAGACGGGAGGGCCTCGGAGACCCAGTACTTC.

The chain links TRBV5-3 to TRBJ1-2; D uncertain. TRBV5-3 belongs to the ORF category, with a function that is uncertain. This CDR3 region has 15 residues. V lost 1 base and J 3 bases, leaving 13 bases between the germline ends. The CDR3 loop reads CARSLIYCMDYGYTF. The CDR3 region has the DNA TGTGCCAGAAGCTTGATTTATTGCATGGACTATGGCTACACCTTC.